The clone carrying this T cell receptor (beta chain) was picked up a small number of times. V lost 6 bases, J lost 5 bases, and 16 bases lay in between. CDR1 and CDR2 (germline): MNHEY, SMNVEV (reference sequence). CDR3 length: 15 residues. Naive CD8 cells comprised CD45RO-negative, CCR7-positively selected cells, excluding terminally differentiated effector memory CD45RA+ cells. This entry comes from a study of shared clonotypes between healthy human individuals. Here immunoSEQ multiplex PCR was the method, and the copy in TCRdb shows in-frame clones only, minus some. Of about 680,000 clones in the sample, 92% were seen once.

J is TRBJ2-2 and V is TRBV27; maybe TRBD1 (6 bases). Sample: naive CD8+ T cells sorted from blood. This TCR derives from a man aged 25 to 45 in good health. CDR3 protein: CASSLLQGWTGELFF. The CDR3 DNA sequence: TGTGCCAGCAGCTTACTACAGGGTTGGACCGGGGAGCTGTTTTTT.